These T cell receptor beta chains were read from a single sample in a study of shared clonotypes between healthy human individuals. Libraries were prepared by immunoSEQ multiplex PCR; TCRdb keeps only in-frame clonotypes and omits some of them. The table has roughly 2.2 million clones, roughly 90% seen once. The source material was naive CD4+ T cells from PBMCs. These receptor sequences come from a young man in good health. Some clones in this sample may be carry-over from other donors' samples. Both conserved end residues are part of each CDR3. Each record gives: J gene, D gene, clone size, V gene, CDR3 protein, CDR3 DNA. A D gene is named only where the DNA matches it firmly. Size tells how often a clone was seen (once, few, many) or the class of an expanded clone, and some rows leave it out.

J: TRBJ1-4; D: NA; size: NA; V: TRBV15; CDR3: CATSRPARAEKLFF; DNA: TGTGCCACCAGCAGGCCCGCCAGGGCCGAAAAACTGTTTTTT
J: TRBJ1-1; D: NA; size: NA; V: TRBV2; CDR3: CASRTGMNTEAFF; DNA: TGTGCCAGTCGGACGGGCATGAACACTGAAGCTTTCTTT
J: TRBJ1-5; D: NA; size: once; V: TRBV18; CDR3: CASSGYSNQPQHF; DNA: TGTGCCAGCTCGGGTTATAGCAATCAGCCCCAGCATTTT
J: TRBJ2-1; D: NA; size: NA; V: TRBV7-3; CDR3: CASSLRVPPTEQFF; DNA: TGTGCCAGCAGCTTAAGAGTTCCACCAACGGAGCAGTTCTTC
J: TRBJ2-3; D: NA; size: NA; V: TRBV10-3; CDR3: CAIKADTDTQYF; DNA: TGTGCCATTAAAGCGGACACAGATACGCAGTATTTT
J: TRBJ1-3; D: NA; size: NA; V: TRBV19; CDR3: CASSRSGSGNTIYF; DNA: TGTGCCAGTAGCCGGTCAGGCTCTGGAAACACCATATATTTT
J: TRBJ1-3; D: TRBD1; size: NA; V: TRBV30; CDR3: CAWTSARGHNTIYF; DNA: TGTGCCTGGACTTCAGCCAGGGGGCATAACACCATATATTTT
J: TRBJ2-1; D: TRBD2; size: NA; V: TRBV11-2; CDR3: CASSPGGSSYNEQFF; DNA: TGTGCCAGCAGCCCCGGGGGGAGCTCCTACAATGAGCAGTTCTTC
J: TRBJ2-1; D: NA; size: NA; V: TRBV28; CDR3: CASRTPGGVRYNEQFF; DNA: TGTGCCAGCAGGACCCCTGGCGGTGTAAGGTATAATGAGCAGTTCTTC
J: TRBJ1-2; D: NA; size: NA; V: TRBV19; CDR3: CASSIMYQEGGYTF; DNA: TGTGCCAGTAGTATAATGTACCAGGAAGGTGGCTACACCTTC
J: TRBJ2-7; D: NA; size: NA; V: TRBV7-2; CDR3: CASSIAVGRVSYEQYF; DNA: TGTGCCAGCAGCATCGCGGTGGGCAGGGTCTCTTACGAGCAGTACTTC
J: TRBJ1-1; D: NA; size: NA; V: TRBV6-5; CDR3: CASSFSSGYVTEAFF; DNA: TGTGCCAGCAGTTTTTCTTCGGGGTATGTCACTGAAGCTTTCTTT
J: TRBJ2-3; D: NA; size: NA; V: TRBV9; CDR3: CASSVESTDTQYF; DNA: TGTGCCAGCAGCGTAGAGTCGACAGATACGCAGTATTTT
J: TRBJ2-1; D: NA; size: NA; V: TRBV4-1; CDR3: CASSQASYEQFF; DNA: TGCGCCAGCAGCCAAGCGAGTTATGAGCAGTTCTTC
J: TRBJ2-5; D: NA; size: NA; V: TRBV29-1; CDR3: CSVARTDQETQYF; DNA: TGCAGCGTTGCCCGGACAGACCAAGAGACCCAGTACTTC
J: TRBJ2-5; D: NA; size: NA; V: TRBV27; CDR3: CASSFRGVSGETQYF; DNA: TGTGCCAGCAGTTTTCGCGGAGTCTCAGGGGAGACCCAGTACTTC
J: TRBJ2-5; D: NA; size: NA; V: TRBV5-4; CDR3: CASSASQQETQYF; DNA: TGTGCCAGCAGCGCGTCCCAGCAAGAGACCCAGTACTTC
J: TRBJ1-2; D: NA; size: NA; V: TRBV28; CDR3: CASSFINYGYTF; DNA: TGTGCCAGCAGTTTTATTAACTATGGCTACACCTTC
J: TRBJ2-7; D: NA; size: NA; V: TRBV25-1; CDR3: CASSAPGDISYEQYF; DNA: TGTGCCAGCAGTGCGCCAGGGGACATCTCCTACGAGCAGTACTTC
J: TRBJ2-7; D: NA; size: NA; V: TRBV28; CDR3: CASSFPEWGTYEQYF; DNA: TGTGCCAGCAGTTTCCCGGAGTGGGGGACCTACGAGCAGTACTTC
J: TRBJ1-2; D: NA; size: NA; V: TRBV28; CDR3: CASGPPMDYGYTF; DNA: TGTGCCAGCGGGCCACCGATGGACTATGGCTACACCTTC
J: TRBJ1-1; D: TRBD1; size: NA; V: TRBV14; CDR3: CASRGLNTEAFF; DNA: TGTGCCAGTAGGGGGCTAAACACTGAAGCTTTCTTT
J: TRBJ1-1; D: NA; size: NA; V: TRBV7-2; CDR3: CASSIRVFTEAFF; DNA: TGTGCCAGCAGCATCAGGGTGTTCACTGAAGCTTTCTTT
J: TRBJ2-5; D: NA; size: NA; V: TRBV7-2; CDR3: CASPPGEGPETQYF; DNA: TGTGCCAGCCCGCCAGGAGAGGGCCCGGAGACCCAGTACTTC
J: TRBJ2-2; D: TRBD2; size: NA; V: TRBV5-1; CDR3: CASSSQLAGAGTGELFF; DNA: TGCGCCAGCAGCTCACAGCTAGCGGGAGCCGGTACCGGGGAGCTGTTTTTT
J: TRBJ2-1; D: TRBD1; size: NA; V: TRBV5-1; CDR3: CASSLTGGAGEQFF; DNA: TGCGCCAGCAGCTTGACAGGGGGCGCGGGTGAGCAGTTCTTC
J: TRBJ1-5; D: NA; size: NA; V: TRBV5-8; CDR3: CASSLELGFQPQHF; DNA: TGTGCCAGCAGCTTGGAGCTTGGGTTTCAGCCCCAGCATTTT
J: TRBJ2-1; D: TRBD2; size: NA; V: TRBV7-2; CDR3: CASSSRGGANNEQFF; DNA: TGTGCCAGCAGTTCCCGGGGAGGGGCCAACAATGAGCAGTTCTTC
J: TRBJ1-5; D: NA; size: once; V: TRBV6-5; CDR3: CASSPGTPNQPQHF; DNA: TGTGCCAGCAGTCCCGGGACACCAAATCAGCCCCAGCATTTT
J: TRBJ2-7; D: NA; size: NA; V: TRBV6-6; CDR3: CASSPGTLTYEQYF; DNA: TGTGCCAGCAGTCCCGGGACTCTTACCTACGAGCAGTACTTC
J: TRBJ1-1; D: NA; size: NA; V: TRBV28; CDR3: CASSLVGTEAFF; DNA: TGTGCCAGCAGTTTAGTAGGCACTGAAGCTTTCTTT
J: TRBJ1-2; D: TRBD1; size: NA; V: TRBV7-9; CDR3: CASSFPPGQRTNYGYTF; DNA: TGTGCCAGCAGCTTCCCTCCGGGACAGCGAACCAACTATGGCTACACCTTC
J: TRBJ2-2; D: NA; size: NA; V: TRBV9; CDR3: CASSVSPSSNTGELFF; DNA: TGTGCCAGCAGCGTATCCCCCAGTAGCAACACCGGGGAGCTGTTTTTT
J: TRBJ2-4; D: NA; size: NA; V: TRBV10-3; CDR3: CAISRGAPSGNIQYF; DNA: TGTGCCATCTCGAGGGGGGCACCGTCTGGAAACATTCAGTACTTC
J: TRBJ2-7; D: NA; size: NA; V: TRBV7-2; CDR3: CASSPYSGQAYEQYF; DNA: TGTGCCAGCAGCCCCTATTCGGGACAAGCCTACGAGCAGTACTTC
J: TRBJ1-5; D: NA; size: NA; V: TRBV20-1; CDR3: CSAPRPLTQHF; DNA: TGCAGTGCGCCCAGACCCCTGACCCAGCATTTT
J: TRBJ2-7; D: TRBD1; size: NA; V: TRBV29-1; CDR3: CSVNGQGHGEQYF; DNA: TGCAGCGTCAACGGACAGGGGCACGGCGAGCAGTACTTC
J: TRBJ2-1; D: NA; size: NA; V: TRBV5-4; CDR3: CASSSIGDNEQFF; DNA: TGTGCCAGCAGCTCCATCGGGGACAATGAGCAGTTCTTC
J: TRBJ1-5; D: NA; size: NA; V: TRBV9; CDR3: CASSVHRELDSNQPQHF; DNA: TGTGCCAGCAGCGTACACCGGGAACTAGATAGCAATCAGCCCCAGCATTTT
J: TRBJ1-2; D: NA; size: NA; V: TRBV5-6; CDR3: CASSLVDRRYGYTF; DNA: TGTGCCAGCAGCTTGGTAGACAGGCGCTATGGCTACACCTTC
J: TRBJ2-5; D: NA; size: NA; V: TRBV5-1; CDR3: CASSLGVAQGQETQYF; DNA: TGCGCCAGCAGCTTGGGTGTCGCGCAGGGGCAAGAGACCCAGTACTTC
J: TRBJ2-1; D: NA; size: NA; V: TRBV10-1; CDR3: CASRPGGVNEQFF; DNA: TGCGCCAGCAGACCCGGTGGGGTCAATGAGCAGTTCTTC
J: TRBJ2-1; D: TRBD2; size: NA; V: TRBV5-1; CDR3: CASSVTSGRVGEQFF; DNA: TGCGCCAGCAGCGTGACTAGCGGGAGGGTTGGTGAGCAGTTCTTC
J: TRBJ1-2; D: TRBD1; size: NA; V: TRBV28; CDR3: CASSRDRGRGYTF; DNA: TGTGCCAGCAGTCGGGACAGGGGGCGAGGCTACACCTTC
J: TRBJ2-3; D: NA; size: NA; V: TRBV12-1; CDR3: CASTRRAGVTDTQYF; DNA: TGTGCCAGCACCCGTAGGGCGGGAGTCACAGATACGCAGTATTTT
J: TRBJ2-5; D: TRBD2; size: NA; V: TRBV19; CDR3: CASKPRGGSQETQYF; DNA: TGTGCCAGTAAACCGCGCGGGGGGAGTCAGGAGACCCAGTACTTC
J: TRBJ1-5; D: NA; size: NA; V: TRBV6-1; CDR3: CASSEAGTEVLWGNQPQHF; DNA: TGTGCCAGCAGTGAGGCGGGGACGGAGGTCCTTTGGGGCAATCAGCCCCAGCATTTT
J: TRBJ2-7; D: NA; size: NA; V: TRBV6-6; CDR3: CASSSGRAYEQYF; DNA: TGTGCCAGCAGCTCAGGGCGCGCCTACGAGCAGTACTTC
J: TRBJ1-5; D: NA; size: NA; V: TRBV28; CDR3: CASRSRERAYSNQPQHF; DNA: TGTGCCAGCAGATCTCGGGAGAGGGCTTATAGCAATCAGCCCCAGCATTTT
J: TRBJ2-2; D: NA; size: NA; V: TRBV29-1; CDR3: CSAGTQPNTGELFF; DNA: TGCAGCGCCGGGACCCAGCCGAACACCGGGGAGCTGTTTTTT
J: TRBJ2-1; D: NA; size: NA; V: TRBV5-1; CDR3: CASSLSTGFRNEQFF; DNA: TGCGCCAGCAGCTTGTCTACAGGGTTTCGGAATGAGCAGTTCTTC
J: TRBJ2-7; D: NA; size: NA; V: TRBV7-2; CDR3: CASSLPPWTEGFNF; DNA: TGTGCCAGCAGCTTACCACCCTGGACGGAAGGGTTTAACTTC
J: TRBJ2-5; D: TRBD2; size: NA; V: TRBV5-1; CDR3: CANFRGTTSGRAGPETQYF; DNA: TGCGCCAACTTTAGGGGTACGACTAGCGGGAGGGCCGGGCCAGAGACCCAGTACTTC
J: TRBJ2-6; D: TRBD1; size: NA; V: TRBV25-1; CDR3: CASIGGQGVTGANVLTF; DNA: TGTGCCAGCATAGGGGGACAGGGGGTTACTGGGGCCAACGTCCTGACTTTC
J: TRBJ1-2; D: NA; size: NA; V: TRBV30; CDR3: CAWSPVARYGYTF; DNA: TGTGCCTGGAGTCCGGTGGCCCGCTATGGCTACACCTTC
J: TRBJ1-3; D: NA; size: NA; V: TRBV9; CDR3: CASSAGAGNTIYF; DNA: TGTGCCAGCAGCGCGGGGGCTGGAAACACCATATATTTT
J: TRBJ1-2; D: TRBD1; size: few; V: TRBV27; CDR3: CASSTRQGLGYTF; DNA: TGTGCCAGCAGTACCCGACAGGGACTTGGCTACACCTTC
J: TRBJ2-2; D: TRBD2; size: NA; V: TRBV28; CDR3: CASSSETSGRSGELFF; DNA: TGTGCCAGCAGTTCGGAGACTAGCGGGAGGTCCGGGGAGCTGTTTTTT
J: TRBJ1-1; D: TRBD1; size: NA; V: TRBV6-1; CDR3: CASSLQGLMNTEAFF; DNA: TGTGCCAGCAGTTTACAGGGGCTAATGAACACTGAAGCTTTCTTT